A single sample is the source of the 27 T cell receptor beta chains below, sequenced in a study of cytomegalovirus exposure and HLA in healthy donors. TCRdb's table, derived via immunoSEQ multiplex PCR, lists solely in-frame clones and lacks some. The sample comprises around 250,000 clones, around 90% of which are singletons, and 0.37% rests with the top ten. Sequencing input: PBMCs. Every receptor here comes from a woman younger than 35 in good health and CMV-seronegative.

The CDR3 spells CAISETRQETQYF. In nucleotides, the CDR3 is TGTGCCATCAGTGAGACTAGACAAGAGACCCAGTACTTC. J is TRBJ2-5 and V is TRBV10-3; possibly TRBD2 for D (5 bases). The CDR3 extends over 13 amino acids. Germline-derived CDR1 and CDR2 are ENHRY and SYGVKD. V shed 2 bases and J shed 2 bases, with 6 bases lying between them.

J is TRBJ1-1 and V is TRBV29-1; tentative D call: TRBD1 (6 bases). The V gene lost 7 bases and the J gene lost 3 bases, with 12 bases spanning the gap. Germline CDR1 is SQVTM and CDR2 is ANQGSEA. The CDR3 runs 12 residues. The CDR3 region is CSAQQGYTEAFF. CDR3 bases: TGCAGCGCGCAACAGGGATACACTGAAGCTTTCTTT.

CDR3 nucleotide sequence: TGTGCCAGTAGTAACGAGGTGGAGGGATCCAAAAACATTCAGTACTTC. This translates into CASSNEVEGSKNIQYF. The chain recombines TRBV19 with TRBJ2-4; D is perhaps TRBD2 (6 bases). Germline V gives CDR1 LNHDA, CDR2 SQIVND (reference sequence). V dropped 4 bases and J dropped 2 bases, with 15 bases sitting between them. The CDR3 runs to 16 residues.

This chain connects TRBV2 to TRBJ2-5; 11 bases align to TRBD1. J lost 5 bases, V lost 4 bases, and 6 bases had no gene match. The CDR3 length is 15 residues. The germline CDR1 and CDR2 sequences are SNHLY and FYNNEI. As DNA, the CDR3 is TGTGCCAGCAGTGGGGGACAGGGGGGTCCGGAGACCCAGTACTTC. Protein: CASSGGQGGPETQYF.

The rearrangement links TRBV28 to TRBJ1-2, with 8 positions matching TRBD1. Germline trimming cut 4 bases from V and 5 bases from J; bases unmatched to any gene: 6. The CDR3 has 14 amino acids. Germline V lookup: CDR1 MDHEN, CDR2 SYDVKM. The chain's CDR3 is CASSSGTGKYGYTF. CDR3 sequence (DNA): TGTGCCAGCAGTTCCGGGACAGGAAAGTATGGCTACACCTTC.

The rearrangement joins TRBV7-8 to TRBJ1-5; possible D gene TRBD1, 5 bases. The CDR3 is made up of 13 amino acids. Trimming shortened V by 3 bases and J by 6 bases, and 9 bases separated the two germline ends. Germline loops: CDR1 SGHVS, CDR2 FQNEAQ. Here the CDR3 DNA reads TGTGCCAGCAGCTTGCAGGGTGGTCAGCCCCAGCATTTT. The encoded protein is CASSLQGGQPQHF.

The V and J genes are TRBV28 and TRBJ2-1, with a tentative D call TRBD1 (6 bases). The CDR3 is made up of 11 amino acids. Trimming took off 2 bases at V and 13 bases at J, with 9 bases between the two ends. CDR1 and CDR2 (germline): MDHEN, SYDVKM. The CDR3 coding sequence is TGTGCCAGCAGTTTAAGAGGGGGTCAGTTCTTC. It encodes CASSLRGGQFF.

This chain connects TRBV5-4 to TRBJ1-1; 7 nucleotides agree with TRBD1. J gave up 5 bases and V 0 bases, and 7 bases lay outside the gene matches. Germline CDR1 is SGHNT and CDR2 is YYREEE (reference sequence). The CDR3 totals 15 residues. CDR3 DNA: TGTGCCAGCAGCTTGGCCAAGGGGGCGCGAACTGAAGCTTTCTTT. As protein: CASSLAKGARTEAFF. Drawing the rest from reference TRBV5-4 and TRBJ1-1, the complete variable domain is ETGVTQSPTHLIKTRGQQVTLRCSSQSGHNTVSWYQQALGQGPQFIFQYYREEENGRGNFPPRFSGLQFPNYSSELNVNALELDDSALYLCASSLAKGARTEAFFGQGTRLTVV.

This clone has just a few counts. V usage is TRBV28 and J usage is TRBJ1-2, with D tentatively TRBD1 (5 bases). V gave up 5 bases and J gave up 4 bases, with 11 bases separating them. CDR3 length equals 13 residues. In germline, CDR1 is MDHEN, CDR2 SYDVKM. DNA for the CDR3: TGTGCCAGCAGTCTTGGGGCAGGCTATGGCTACACCTTC. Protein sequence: CASSLGAGYGYTF.

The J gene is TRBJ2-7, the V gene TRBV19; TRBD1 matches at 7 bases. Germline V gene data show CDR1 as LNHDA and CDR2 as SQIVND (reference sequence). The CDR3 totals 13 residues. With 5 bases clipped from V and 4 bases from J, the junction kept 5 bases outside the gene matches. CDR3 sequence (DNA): TGTGCCAGTAGTGGGACAGCGGTATACGAGCAGTACTTC. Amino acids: CASSGTAVYEQYF. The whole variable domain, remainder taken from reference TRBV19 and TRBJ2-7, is DGGITQSPKYLFRKEGQNVTLSCEQNLNHDAMYWYRQDPGQGLRLIYYSQIVNDFQKGDIAEGYSVSREKKESFPLTVTSAQKNPTAFYLCASSGTAVYEQYFGPGTRLTVT.

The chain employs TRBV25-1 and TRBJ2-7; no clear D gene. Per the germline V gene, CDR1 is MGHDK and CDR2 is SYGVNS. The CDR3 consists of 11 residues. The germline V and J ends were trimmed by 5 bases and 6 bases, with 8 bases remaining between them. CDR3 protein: CASSLTSEQYF. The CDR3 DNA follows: TGTGCCAGCAGTCTTACTTCCGAGCAGTACTTC.

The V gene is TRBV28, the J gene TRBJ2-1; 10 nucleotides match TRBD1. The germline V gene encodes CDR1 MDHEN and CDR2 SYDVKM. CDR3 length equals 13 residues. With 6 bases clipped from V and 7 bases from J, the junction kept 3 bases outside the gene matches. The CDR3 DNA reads TGTGCCAGCAGAAGGGACAGGGGAAATGAGCAGTTCTTC. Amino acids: CASRRDRGNEQFF.

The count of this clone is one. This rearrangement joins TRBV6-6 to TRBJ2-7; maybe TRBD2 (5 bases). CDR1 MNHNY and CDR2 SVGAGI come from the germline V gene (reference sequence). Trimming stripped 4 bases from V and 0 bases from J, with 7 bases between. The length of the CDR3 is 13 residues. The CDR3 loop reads CASSLGGSYEQYF. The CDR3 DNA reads TGTGCCAGCAGTTTAGGAGGCTCCTACGAGCAGTACTTC.

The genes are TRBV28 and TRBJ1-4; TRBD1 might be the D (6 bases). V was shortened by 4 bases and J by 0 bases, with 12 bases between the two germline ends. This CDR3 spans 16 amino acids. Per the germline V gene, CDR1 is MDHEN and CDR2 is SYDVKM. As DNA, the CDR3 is TGTGCCAGCAGTTCCCCAGGGGCGGCAACTAATGAAAAACTGTTTTTT. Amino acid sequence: CASSSPGAATNEKLFF.

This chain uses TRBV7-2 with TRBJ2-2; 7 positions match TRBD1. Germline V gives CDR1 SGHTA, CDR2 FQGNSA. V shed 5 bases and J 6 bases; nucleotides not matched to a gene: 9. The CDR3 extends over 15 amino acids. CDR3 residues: CASSGWNRGAGELFF. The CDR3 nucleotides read TGTGCCAGCAGCGGATGGAACAGGGGTGCCGGGGAGCTGTTTTTT.

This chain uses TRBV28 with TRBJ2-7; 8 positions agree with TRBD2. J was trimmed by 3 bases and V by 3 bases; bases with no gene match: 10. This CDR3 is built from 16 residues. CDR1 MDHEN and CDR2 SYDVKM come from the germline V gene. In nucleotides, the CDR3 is TGTGCCAGCAGTTTGGCTTTAGCGGGGAAGTTCTACGAGCAGTACTTC. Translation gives CASSLALAGKFYEQYF.

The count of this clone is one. The CDR3 DNA sequence: TGTGCCAGCATATCCGGGACTAGGTACGAGCAGTACTTC. This sequence encodes CASISGTRYEQYF. The V gene is TRBV5-5, the J gene TRBJ2-7, with 8 bases aligning to TRBD2. The CDR3 is 13 residues long. Germline values: CDR1 SGHKS, CDR2 YYEKEE (reference sequence). V trimming: 6 bases; J trimming: 4 bases; junction bases outside the gene matches: 6.

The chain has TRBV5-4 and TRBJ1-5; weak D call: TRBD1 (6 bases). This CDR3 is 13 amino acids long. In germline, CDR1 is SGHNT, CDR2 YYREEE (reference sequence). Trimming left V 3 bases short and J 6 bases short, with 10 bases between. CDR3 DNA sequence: TGTGCCAGCAGCTGGGGGGGGGCTCAGCCCCAGCATTTT. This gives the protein CASSWGGAQPQHF.

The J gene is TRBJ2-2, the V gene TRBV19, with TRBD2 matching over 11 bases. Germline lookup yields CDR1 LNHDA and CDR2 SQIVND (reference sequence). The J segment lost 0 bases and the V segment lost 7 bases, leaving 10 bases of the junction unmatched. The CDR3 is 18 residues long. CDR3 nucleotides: TGTGCCAGTACCAGACTAGCGGGGAGAAATTCGAACACCGGGGAGCTGTTTTTT. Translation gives CASTRLAGRNSNTGELFF.

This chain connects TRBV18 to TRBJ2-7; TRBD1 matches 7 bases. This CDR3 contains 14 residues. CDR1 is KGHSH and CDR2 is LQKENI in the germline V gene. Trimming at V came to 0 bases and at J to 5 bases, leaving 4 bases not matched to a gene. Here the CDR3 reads CASSPPTGINEQYV. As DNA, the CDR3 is TGTGCCAGCTCACCACCGACAGGGATTAACGAGCAGTACGTC.

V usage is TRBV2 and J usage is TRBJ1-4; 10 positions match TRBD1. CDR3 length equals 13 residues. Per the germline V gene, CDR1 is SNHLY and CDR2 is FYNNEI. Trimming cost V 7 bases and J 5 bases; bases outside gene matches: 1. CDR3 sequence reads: CASTGQGNEKLFF. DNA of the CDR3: TGTGCCAGCACGGGACAGGGGAATGAAAAACTGTTTTTT.

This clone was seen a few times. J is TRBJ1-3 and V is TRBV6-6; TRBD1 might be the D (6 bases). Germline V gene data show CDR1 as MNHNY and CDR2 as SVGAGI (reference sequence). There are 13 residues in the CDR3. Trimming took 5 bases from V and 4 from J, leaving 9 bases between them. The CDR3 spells CASSTDRGNTIYF. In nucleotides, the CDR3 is TGTGCCAGCAGTACAGACAGGGGAAACACCATATATTTT.

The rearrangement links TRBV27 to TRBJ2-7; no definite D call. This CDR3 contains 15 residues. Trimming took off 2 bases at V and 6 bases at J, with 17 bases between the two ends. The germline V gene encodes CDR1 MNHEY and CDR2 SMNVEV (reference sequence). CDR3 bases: TGTGCCAGCAGTTTAACTCCCGCGTTGGTACGCGAGCAGTACTTC. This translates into CASSLTPALVREQYF.

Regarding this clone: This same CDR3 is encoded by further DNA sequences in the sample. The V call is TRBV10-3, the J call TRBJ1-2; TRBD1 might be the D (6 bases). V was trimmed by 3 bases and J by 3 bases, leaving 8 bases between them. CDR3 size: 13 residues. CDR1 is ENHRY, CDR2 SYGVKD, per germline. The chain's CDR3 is CAISDRGDYGYTF. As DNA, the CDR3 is TGTGCCATCAGTGACAGGGGCGACTATGGCTACACCTTC.

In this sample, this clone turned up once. The CDR3 is CASSQHTPNTEAFF. For the CDR3, the DNA is TGTGCCAGCAGCCAACATACACCGAACACTGAAGCTTTCTTT. This sequence joins TRBV7-8 and TRBJ1-1; the D is unclear. In germline, CDR1 is SGHVS, CDR2 FQNEAQ. The CDR3 is 14 residues long. Trimming stripped 5 bases from V and 1 base from J, with 11 bases between.

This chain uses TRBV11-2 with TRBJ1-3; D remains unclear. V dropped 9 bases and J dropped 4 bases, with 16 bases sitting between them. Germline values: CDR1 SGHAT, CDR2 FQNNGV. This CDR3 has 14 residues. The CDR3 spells CASMDETRGNTIYF. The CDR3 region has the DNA TGTGCCAGTATGGATGAGACTAGAGGAAACACCATATATTTT. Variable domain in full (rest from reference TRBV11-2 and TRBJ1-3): EAGVAQSPRYKIIEKRQSVAFWCNPISGHATLYWYQQILGQGPKLLIQFQNNGVVDDSQLPKDRFSAERLKGVDSTLKIQPAKLEDSAVYLCASMDETRGNTIYFGEGSWLTVV.

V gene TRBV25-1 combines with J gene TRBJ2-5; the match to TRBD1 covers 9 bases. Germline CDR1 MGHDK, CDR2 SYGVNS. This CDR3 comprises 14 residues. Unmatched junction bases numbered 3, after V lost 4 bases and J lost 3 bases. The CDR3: CASSARQGEETQYF. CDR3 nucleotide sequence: TGTGCCAGCAGTGCCCGACAGGGGGAAGAGACCCAGTACTTC.